These 5 T cell receptor beta chains share one sample of origin, sequenced in a study of cytomegalovirus exposure and HLA in healthy donors. PCR was performed using 60 Vbeta and 13 Jbeta primers. The data were produced by immunoSEQ multiplex PCR, yet TCRdb's version contains in-frame clones alone and is incomplete. The sample includes some 87,000 clones, 60% to 80% seen only once; the top ten take more than 13%. Sequencing used PBMCs. The receptor source for this set is a woman aged 45-60 years in good health and CMV-seropositive.

This clone has a single count. The gene calls are TRBV28 and TRBJ2-5; tentatively, D is TRBD1 (5 bases). Looked up from germline, CDR1 is MDHEN and CDR2 is SYDVKM. Trimming cost V 1 base and J 0 bases, with 21 bases left between them. The length of the CDR3 is 19 residues. CDR3 protein: CASSLSGFGAAGNQETQYF. DNA of the CDR3: TGTGCCAGCAGTTTATCTGGGTTTGGGGCAGCTGGGAACCAAGAGACCCAGTACTTC.

The rearrangement uses TRBV4-3 and TRBJ1-1; the match to TRBD1 covers 12 bases. CDR3 size: 16 residues. Germline CDR1 is LGHNA and CDR2 is YSLEER. The J segment lost 7 bases and the V segment lost 4 bases, leaving 10 bases of the junction unmatched. CDR3 region: CASSRTSGTGGGEAFF. Here the CDR3 DNA reads TGCGCCAGCAGCCGTACATCCGGGACAGGGGGCGGTGAAGCTTTCTTT.

This chain links TRBV14 with TRBJ2-7; 7 bases line up with TRBD2. The J segment lost 0 bases and the V segment lost 4 bases, leaving 3 bases of the junction unmatched. The CDR3 runs to 14 residues. Germline CDR1 SGHDN, CDR2 FVKESK. The CDR3 region has the DNA TGTGCCAGCAGCCCCCGGGACTACTCCTACGAGCAGTACTTC. This gives the protein CASSPRDYSYEQYF.

This clone was seen a handful of times. The chain links TRBV4-1 to TRBJ1-1, with D possibly being TRBD1 (5 bases). The ends were cut back, 4 bases at V and 8 bases at J, with 23 bases in the middle. The length of the CDR3 is 16 residues. CDR1 MGHRA and CDR2 YSYEKL come from the germline V gene. CDR3 bases: TGCGCCAGCAGCCTCATTTATCAGGGCATGCGGCCCGAAGCTTTCTTT. Its protein is CASSLIYQGMRPEAFF.

A remark on this clone: The junction differs from germline at one of its ends, possibly a read error. The chain carries TRBV7-7 and TRBJ2-7; D possibly corresponds to TRBD1 (6 bases). CDR3 length: 14 residues. The germline V gene has CDR1 SSHAT and CDR2 FNYEAQ (reference sequence). CDR3: CASSGTDRKYEQYF. The DNA of the CDR3 is TGTGCTAGCAGCGGTACGGACAGAAAATACGAGCAGTACTTC.